These T cell receptor beta chains were read from a single sample in a study of blood T cells in healthy people across ages. TCRdb re-derived calls from the 5' RACE reads in MiXCR, one entry per CDR3 protein. This table holds around 820,000 distinct CDR3 sequences, 25% found once. The sample was also reused in another study, on T cells of mothers and their children.

Sample: blood. These receptors were obtained from a boy aged 10-17 years in good health. The CDR3 runs from the conserved cysteine through the conserved F or W. A D gene is named only where the DNA matches it firmly. Size is omitted from some rows. Given values are once, few, many or a class for expanded clones.

V: TRBV2; J: TRBJ1-4; size: .; D: .; DNA: TGTGCCAGCAGTGAACCAGACATGGGTGAAAAACTGTTTTTT; CDR3: CASSEPDMGEKLFF
V: TRBV12-3/TRBV12-4; J: TRBJ1-2; size: few; D: TRBD1; DNA: TGTGCCAGCAGTTTATGGTGGACAGGGGATAACTATGGCTACACCTTC; CDR3: CASSLWWTGDNYGYTF
V: TRBV7-9; J: TRBJ2-1; size: .; D: .; DNA: TGTGCCAGCAGCCACCTTGAGAGCTCCTACAATGAGCAGTTCTTC; CDR3: CASSHLESSYNEQFF
V: TRBV7-2; J: TRBJ2-4; size: .; D: TRBD2; DNA: TGTGCCAGCAGCTCGTGGGGGACTAGCGGGAGCGCGGCCAAAAACATTCAGTACTTC; CDR3: CASSSWGTSGSAAKNIQYF
V: TRBV12-3/TRBV12-4; J: TRBJ2-5; size: few; D: .; DNA: TGTGCCAGCAGAGCCTGGGACAAAGAGACCCAGTACTTC; CDR3: CASRAWDKETQYF
V: TRBV20-1; J: TRBJ2-4; size: few; D: .; DNA: TGCAGTGCGGCGGGACAGCTCGGAAACATTCAGTACTTC; CDR3: CSAAGQLGNIQYF
V: TRBV6-2/TRBV6-3; J: TRBJ2-1; size: few; D: .; DNA: TGTGCCAGCAGCCTTTTCGGGACTCAAGAGCAGTTCTTC; CDR3: CASSLFGTQEQFF
V: TRBV9; J: TRBJ2-5; size: .; D: .; DNA: TGTGCCAGCAGCGACCAGCCGGGGAACATAGAGACCCAGTACTTC; CDR3: CASSDQPGNIETQYF
V: TRBV18; J: TRBJ1-1; size: .; D: .; DNA: TGTGCCAGCTCACTAACCAATCCTAGGGACACTGAAGCTTTCTTT; CDR3: CASSLTNPRDTEAFF
V: TRBV24-1; J: TRBJ2-3; size: few; D: TRBD2; DNA: TGTGCCACCAGTGACCCCGACCTAGCGGGGGGATCAGATACGCAGTATTTT; CDR3: CATSDPDLAGGSDTQYF
V: TRBV18; J: TRBJ1-1; size: .; D: .; DNA: TGTGCCAGCTCACCCCCATCGAACACTGAAGCTTTCTTT; CDR3: CASSPPSNTEAFF
V: TRBV20-1; J: TRBJ2-7; size: few; D: .; DNA: TGCAGTGCTAGAGATAGCCCGGGGATAAGGCCCTACGAGCAGTACTTC; CDR3: CSARDSPGIRPYEQYF
V: TRBV2; J: TRBJ2-5; size: .; D: .; DNA: TGTGCCAGAGCGATGACCGAAGGACAATCTGAGACCCAGTACTTC; CDR3: CARAMTEGQSETQYF
V: TRBV5-1; J: TRBJ2-7; size: few; D: .; DNA: TGCGCCAGCAGCTACGAGACACCCTACGAGCAGTACTTC; CDR3: CASSYETPYEQYF
V: TRBV5-6; J: TRBJ2-4; size: .; D: .; DNA: TGTGCCAGCAGCTTGGCTAGTAGTTTGCGGTACTTC; CDR3: CASSLASSLRYF
V: TRBV7-9; J: TRBJ2-2; size: .; D: .; DNA: TGTGCCAGCGGGGCGAACACCGGGGAGCTGTTTTTT; CDR3: CASGANTGELFF
V: TRBV5-1; J: TRBJ2-1; size: few; D: .; DNA: TGCGCCAGCACAACAACAGGGACGAGCTCCTACAATGAGCAGTTCTTC; CDR3: CASTTTGTSSYNEQFF
V: TRBV20-1; J: TRBJ2-5; size: .; D: .; DNA: TGCAGTGCTATAGGACGGTACCAAGAGACCCAGTACTTC; CDR3: CSAIGRYQETQYF
V: TRBV2; J: TRBJ2-4; size: few; D: .; DNA: TGTGCCAGCAGTGAAGAACGAGCCCTAGCCAAAAACATTCAGTACTTC; CDR3: CASSEERALAKNIQYF
V: TRBV12-3/TRBV12-4; J: TRBJ2-3; size: .; D: TRBD2; DNA: TGTGCCAGCAGTCCACTTAACTCCTTGACTAGCGGGACCACAGATACGCAGTATTTT; CDR3: CASSPLNSLTSGTTDTQYF
V: TRBV20-1; J: TRBJ2-5; size: .; D: TRBD2; DNA: TGCAGTGCTAGAGGAGATACTAGCGGGGGACAAGAGACCCAGTACTTC; CDR3: CSARGDTSGGQETQYF
V: TRBV29-1; J: TRBJ2-7; size: few; D: .; DNA: TGCAGCGTGAAGAACGCCTACGAGCAGTACTTC; CDR3: CSVKNAYEQYF
V: TRBV11-2; J: TRBJ1-6; size: few; D: .; DNA: TGTGCCAGCATGCTGGGTAACCATTCACCCCTCCACTTT; CDR3: CASMLGNHSPLHF
V: TRBV4-2; J: TRBJ2-7; size: .; D: .; DNA: TGTGCCAGCAGCCAAGGGGGCAGCGGAACCTACGAGCAGTACTTC; CDR3: CASSQGGSGTYEQYF
V: TRBV6-5; J: TRBJ1-2; size: .; D: .; DNA: TGTGCCAGCAGTCGAGTGGGCCTCCAGGGCTACACCTTC; CDR3: CASSRVGLQGYTF
V: TRBV7-7; J: TRBJ2-2; size: few; D: .; DNA: TGTGCTAGCAGCTTAGGGCCAGGGCTGGACACCGGGGAGCTGTTTTTT; CDR3: CASSLGPGLDTGELFF
V: TRBV7-9; J: TRBJ2-2; size: few; D: .; DNA: TGTGCCAGCAGCCCCAGTACCAGCGGATCACTCAAGAACACCGGGGAGCTGTTTTTT; CDR3: CASSPSTSGSLKNTGELFF
V: TRBV7-8; J: TRBJ2-7; size: .; D: .; DNA: TGTGCCAGCAGCTTAGAGGGCAGCTCGATGACCTACGAGCAGTACTTC; CDR3: CASSLEGSSMTYEQYF